A single sample gave rise to the 25 T cell receptor beta chains below, sequenced in a study of CD8 T cells in Susac syndrome. Reverse transcription used about 0.45 to 1 ug RNA and random hexamers. MiXCR was run by TCRdb on the immunoSEQ multiplex PCR reads, yielding one entry per CDR3 protein. The sample lists some 180,000 distinct CDR3 sequences; 85% to 95% were seen once. The sample taken for sequencing was CD4+ T cells from PBMCs. The source is a human donor in good health.

The chain uses TRBV27 and TRBJ2-1, with D possibly TRBD2 on 6 matching bases. V lost 5 bases to trimming and J lost 8 bases, with 13 bases between them. CDR3 size: 13 residues. CDR1 is MNHEY, CDR2 SMNVEV, per germline (reference sequence). CDR3 bases: TGTGCCAGCAGTACCTCACTAGCTTATGAGCAGTTCTTC. Its protein is CASSTSLAYEQFF.

The chain is built from TRBV7-2 and TRBJ2-3, with 8 bases fitting TRBD2. The V segment lost 7 bases and the J segment 2 bases; nucleotides outside the gene matches: 8. CDR1 and CDR2 from the germline V gene are SGHTA and FQGNSA. This CDR3 is 15 amino acids long. This chain's CDR3 is CASMAGGGATDTQYF. The DNA for the CDR3 is TGTGCCAGCATGGCGGGGGGAGGGGCCACAGATACGCAGTATTTT.

The chain links TRBV29-1 to TRBJ2-5; D unresolved. Trimming stripped 6 bases from V and 5 bases from J, with 10 bases between. In germline, CDR1 is SQVTM, CDR2 ANQGSEA. The CDR3 is 11 amino acids. CDR3 sequence reads: CSVCITETQYF. Here the CDR3 DNA reads TGCAGCGTGTGCATCACTGAGACCCAGTACTTC. Filled out from reference TRBV29-1 and TRBJ2-5, the complete variable domain reads SAVISQKPSRDICQRGTSLTIQCQVDSQVTMMFWYRQQPGQSLTLIATANQGSEATYESGFVIDKFPISRPNLTFSTLTVSNMSPEDSSIYLCSVCITETQYFGPGTRLLVL.

This clonotype was seen only once. The V call is TRBV3-1, the J call TRBJ1-2; perhaps TRBD1 as D (5 bases). Germline CDR1 reads LGHDT; CDR2 reads YNNKEL (reference sequence). The CDR3 consists of 14 residues. V lost 2 bases, J lost 7 bases, and 14 bases lay in between. For the CDR3, the DNA is TGTGCCAGCAGCCAAACGGGAGGGGTTCGTGGCTACACCTTC. It is translated as CASSQTGGVRGYTF.

The chain joins TRBV6-5 to TRBJ2-1; D not certain. CDR3 length equals 13 residues. The V gene lost 5 bases and the J gene lost 10 bases, with 15 bases spanning the gap. CDR1 and CDR2 (germline): MNHEY, SVGAGI. The CDR3 DNA sequence: TGTGCCAGCAGTCCGGGCCGATCTAGGGAGCAGTTCTTC. Protein sequence: CASSPGRSREQFF.

On this clonotype: An end of the junction does not agree with germline; a read error may underlie this. Here the CDR3 reads CSARATGANQPQHF. CDR3 DNA: TGCAGTGCCAGAGCGACAGGGGCGAATCAGCCCCAGCATTTT. The chain employs TRBV20-1 and TRBJ1-5, with 8 bases fitting TRBD1. This CDR3 spans 14 amino acids. CDR1 is DFQATT, CDR2 SNEGSKA, per germline (reference sequence).

This chain uses TRBV5-1 with TRBJ1-1; D may be TRBD1 (5 bases). The germline V and J ends were trimmed by 4 bases and 0 bases, with 10 bases remaining between them. Germline V gene lookup returns CDR1 SGHRS and CDR2 YFSETQ. The CDR3 length is 14 residues. In DNA, the CDR3 is TGCGCCAGCAGCACCGGGACGGTGAACACTGAAGCTTTCTTT. Translating it yields CASSTGTVNTEAFF.

The chain employs TRBV5-4 and TRBJ2-5; 8 bases align to TRBD2. The CDR3 sequence is 16 residues long. From germline, CDR1 is SGHNT and CDR2 YYREEE (reference sequence). The V and J ends lost 4 bases and 5 bases, in that order; junction bases with no gene match: 13. The CDR3 loop reads CASSPLDSGMGETQYF. The CDR3 nucleotides read TGTGCCAGCAGCCCACTCGATAGCGGGATGGGGGAGACCCAGTACTTC.

V usage is TRBV20-1 and J usage is TRBJ2-7; 7 bases map to TRBD2. Germline lookup yields CDR1 DFQATT and CDR2 SNEGSKA (reference sequence). CDR3 length: 15 amino acids. After removal of 4 bases from V and 5 bases from J, the junction contained 14 bases not matched to a gene. Here the CDR3 reads CSAIGRASGRHEQYF. CDR3 bases: TGCAGTGCTATCGGTCGAGCTAGCGGTCGGCACGAGCAGTACTTC.

V and J are TRBV7-9 and TRBJ2-7; D is possibly TRBD2 (6 bases). Trimming removed 4 bases from V and 5 bases from J, with 15 bases in between. Germline V gene sequence: CDR1 SEHNR, CDR2 FQNEAQ (reference sequence). CDR3 size: 14 residues. DNA of the CDR3: TGTGCCAGCAGCTCGCTGGCGGGACCCGACGAGCAGTACTTC. Its protein product is CASSSLAGPDEQYF. The full variable domain, completed using reference TRBV7-9 and TRBJ2-7, is DTGVSQNPRHKITKRGQNVTFRCDPISEHNRLYWYRQTLGQGPEFLTYFQNEAQLEKSRLLSDRFSAERPKGSFSTLEIQRTEQGDSAMYLCASSSLAGPDEQYFGPGTRLTVT.

The rearrangement uses TRBV28 and TRBJ1-2; a weak D match, TRBD1 (5 bases). This CDR3 contains 13 residues. V was clipped by 6 bases and J by 3 bases, with 11 bases between them. Germline-derived CDR1 and CDR2 are MDHEN and SYDVKM. The chain's CDR3 is CASRPGLDYGYTF. The CDR3 bases are TGTGCCAGCAGGCCGGGACTGGACTATGGCTACACCTTC.

This chain uses TRBV3-1 with TRBJ2-4, with D perhaps TRBD2 (6 bases). This CDR3 has 16 amino acids. The germline V gene has CDR1 LGHDT and CDR2 YNNKEL (reference sequence). The ends were cut back, 3 bases at V and 2 bases at J, with 14 bases in the middle. CDR3 nucleotides: TGTGCCAGCAGCCAGCATCAGGGCGGGACCAAAAACATTCAGTACTTC. It codes for CASSQHQGGTKNIQYF.

This rearrangement joins TRBV6-2 or TRBV6-3 to TRBJ2-7, with D possibly called TRBD1 or TRBD2 (5 bases each). The V end lost 6 bases, the J end lost 4 bases, and 13 bases lay between the germline ends. The CDR3 length is 13 residues. CDR1 is MNHEY and CDR2 is SVGEGT in the germline V gene. CDR3: CASSSGPPYEQYF. CDR3 DNA sequence: TGTGCCAGCAGCTCGGGACCACCATACGAGCAGTACTTC.

V and J are TRBV15 and TRBJ2-1, with 12 bases matching TRBD2. This CDR3 comprises 15 residues. The V gene end was trimmed by 0 bases and the J gene end by 6 bases; junction bases not matched to a gene: 0. The V gene's germline CDR1 is LNHNV and CDR2 YYDKDF (reference sequence). The CDR3 coding sequence is TGTGCCACCAGCAGAGAACTAGCGGGAGGCAATGAGCAGTTCTTC. It codes for CATSRELAGGNEQFF.

The CDR3 loop is CASSLEDRATDTQYF. The CDR3 DNA reads as TGCGCCAGCAGCTTGGAGGACAGGGCCACAGATACGCAGTATTTT. The rearrangement links TRBV5-1 to TRBJ2-3, with 8 bases fitting TRBD1. This CDR3 is built from 15 residues. In germline, CDR1 is SGHRS, CDR2 YFSETQ. The junction had 2 bases not matched to a gene; V was cut back by 0 bases and J by 2 bases.

CDR3 in amino acids: CASSQVGGGSSYEQYF. DNA for the CDR3: TGTGCCAGCAGCCAAGTCGGCGGGGGAAGCTCCTACGAGCAGTACTTC. J is TRBJ2-7 and V is TRBV3-1, with TRBD2 matching over 7 bases. CDR1 and CDR2 from the germline V gene are LGHDT and YNNKEL (reference sequence). With 1 base clipped from V and 0 bases from J, the junction kept 6 bases outside the gene matches. The CDR3 consists of 16 residues.

The chain carries TRBV19 and TRBJ2-3, with D possibly TRBD2 on 6 matching bases. The CDR3 runs 14 residues. CDR1 is LNHDA, CDR2 SQIVND, per germline (reference sequence). V was shortened by 5 bases and J by 7 bases, with 16 bases between the two germline ends. DNA for the CDR3: TGTGCCAGTAGTCCTACGCCGGGACTCTATACGCAGTATTTT. It specifies CASSPTPGLYTQYF.

The V gene is TRBV7-8, the J gene TRBJ2-7; possible D gene TRBD2, 6 bases. V lost 2 bases and J 7 bases, leaving 12 bases between the germline ends. This CDR3 comprises 13 residues. The germline V gene has CDR1 SGHVS and CDR2 FQNEAQ. In DNA form, the CDR3 reads TGTGCCAGCAGCTTAAAGAGCAGCGGGGAGCAGTACTTC. Protein sequence: CASSLKSSGEQYF. The full variable domain, completed using reference TRBV7-8 and TRBJ2-7, is GAGVSQSPRYKVAKRGQDVALRCDPISGHVSLFWYQQALGQGPEFLTYFQNEAQLDKSGLPSDRFFAERPEGSVSTLKIQRTQQEDSAVYLCASSLKSSGEQYFGPGTRLTVT.

The V and J genes are TRBV12-3 or TRBV12-4 and TRBJ2-6; D remains unclear. The CDR3 totals 15 residues. Trimming shortened V by 8 bases and J by 4 bases, and 15 bases separated the two germline ends. For the CDR3, the DNA is TGTGCCAGCCGTCAAATTAAAGCCGGGGCCAACGTCCTGACTTTC. It yields the protein CASRQIKAGANVLTF.

The gene calls are TRBV20-1 and TRBJ1-2; D is undetermined. Trimming stripped 6 bases from V and 4 bases from J, with 15 bases between. Germline V gene data show CDR1 as DFQATT and CDR2 as SNEGSKA (reference sequence). The CDR3 is 13 amino acids. CDR3 region: CSAKGRRRYGYTF. The CDR3 nucleotides are TGCAGTGCCAAGGGTCGCAGGCGCTATGGCTACACCTTC.

The V gene is TRBV27, the J gene TRBJ2-7, with D perhaps matching TRBD1 (5 bases). Germline lookup yields CDR1 MNHEY and CDR2 SMNVEV (reference sequence). The CDR3 consists of 12 residues. The V end lost 4 bases, the J end lost 3 bases, and 7 bases lay between the germline ends. This CDR3 is CASSWGLYEQYF. DNA for the CDR3: TGTGCCAGCAGTTGGGGCCTCTACGAGCAGTACTTC.

The V call is TRBV15, the J call TRBJ2-7; TRBD1 agrees at 9 bases. Per germline, CDR1 LNHNV and CDR2 YYDKDF (reference sequence). V lost 3 bases to trimming and J lost 3 bases; unmatched junction nucleotides: 3. The CDR3 spans 14 residues. Here the CDR3 reads CATSRPGQGYEQYF. The CDR3 DNA reads TGTGCCACCAGCAGGCCGGGACAGGGCTACGAGCAGTACTTC.

V is TRBV2 and J is TRBJ2-5; TRBD2 might be the D (6 bases). CDR3 length equals 14 residues. Trimming took off 6 bases at V and 4 bases at J, with 15 bases between the two ends. Germline V lookup: CDR1 SNHLY, CDR2 FYNNEI. The CDR3 sequence is CASRDGSGRETQYF. DNA for the CDR3: TGTGCCAGCAGGGACGGGAGTGGTCGAGAGACCCAGTACTTC.

The chain uses TRBV6-5 and TRBJ2-2, with 12 nucleotides matching TRBD2. The V gene end was trimmed by 3 bases and the J gene end by 4 bases; junction bases not matched to a gene: 9. The CDR3 contains 18 residues. Looked up from germline, CDR1 is MNHEY and CDR2 is SVGAGI. The CDR3 nucleotides are TGTGCCAGCAGTTATCCACTAGCGGGAGGAGGGATCACCGGGGAGCTGTTTTTT. Its protein is CASSYPLAGGGITGELFF.

V and J are TRBV9 and TRBJ2-3, with D possibly being TRBD1 or TRBD2 (5 bases each). V lost 3 bases, J lost 0 bases, and 8 bases lay in between. The CDR3 covers 14 residues. In germline, CDR1 is SGDLS, CDR2 YYNGEE. The chain's CDR3 is CASSGGRSTDTQYF. Written as DNA, the CDR3 is TGTGCCAGCAGCGGGGGACGGAGCACAGATACGCAGTATTTT.